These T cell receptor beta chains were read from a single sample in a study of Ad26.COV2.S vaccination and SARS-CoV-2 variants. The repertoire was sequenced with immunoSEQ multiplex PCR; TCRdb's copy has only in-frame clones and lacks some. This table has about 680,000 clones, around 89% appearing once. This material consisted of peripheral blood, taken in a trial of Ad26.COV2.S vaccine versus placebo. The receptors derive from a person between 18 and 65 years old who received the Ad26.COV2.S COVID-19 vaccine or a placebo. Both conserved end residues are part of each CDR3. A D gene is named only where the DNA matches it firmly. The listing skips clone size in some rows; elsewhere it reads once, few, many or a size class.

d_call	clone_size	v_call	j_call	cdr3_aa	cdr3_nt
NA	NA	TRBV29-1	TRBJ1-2	CSVEDRLVWGQDYGYTF	TGCAGCGTTGAAGATCGCTTGGTATGGGGGCAGGACTATGGCTACACCTTC
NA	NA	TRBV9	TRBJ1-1	CASSVGTSVTEAFF	TGTGCCAGCAGCGTAGGCACGTCGGTCACTGAAGCTTTCTTT
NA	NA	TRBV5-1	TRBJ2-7	CASSLATGLDEQYF	TGCGCCAGCAGCTTGGCTACGGGTCTGGACGAGCAGTACTTC
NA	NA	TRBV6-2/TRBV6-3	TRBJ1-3	CASSGDRSYSGNTIYF	TGTGCCAGCAGTGGCGACAGGTCCTACTCTGGAAACACCATATATTTT
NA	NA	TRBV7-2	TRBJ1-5	CASSFTADLNQPQHF	TGTGCCAGCAGCTTCACAGCCGATCTAAATCAGCCCCAGCATTTT
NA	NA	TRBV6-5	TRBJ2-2	CASSYGKAHTGELFF	TGTGCCAGCAGTTACGGAAAAGCCCACACCGGGGAGCTGTTTTTT
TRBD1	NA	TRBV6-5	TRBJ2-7	CASSRLLGQTYEQYF	TGTGCCAGCAGTAGACTACTGGGACAGACCTACGAGCAGTACTTC
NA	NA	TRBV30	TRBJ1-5	CAWSATHGQPQHF	TGTGCCTGGAGTGCCACACATGGTCAGCCCCAGCATTTT
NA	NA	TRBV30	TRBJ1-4	CAWTTAVKKLFF	TGTGCCTGGACCACCGCGGTTAAAAAACTGTTTTTT
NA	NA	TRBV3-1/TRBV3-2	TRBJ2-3	CASSQGRGF	TGTGCCAGCAGCCAAGGTAGGGGTTTT
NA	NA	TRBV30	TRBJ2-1	CAWSLPGAPYNEQFF	TGTGCCTGGAGTTTGCCGGGGGCCCCGTACAATGAGCAGTTCTTC
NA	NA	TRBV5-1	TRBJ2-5	CASSFSQWETQYF	TGCGCCAGCAGCTTTTCGCAGTGGGAGACCCAGTACTTC
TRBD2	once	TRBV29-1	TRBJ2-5	CSVGLGTSGSGETQYF	TGCAGCGTCGGGCTGGGGACTAGCGGGAGCGGAGAGACCCAGTACTTC
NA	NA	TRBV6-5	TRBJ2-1	CASRDHNEQFF	TGTGCCAGCAGAGATCACAATGAGCAGTTCTTC
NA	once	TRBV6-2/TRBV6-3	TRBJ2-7	CASSHDGQIEQYF	TGTGCCAGCAGCCACGATGGACAGATCGAGCAGTACTTC
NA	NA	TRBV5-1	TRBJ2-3	CASSLGGLTGDTQYF	TGCGCCAGCAGCTTGGGGGGGCTCACAGGAGATACGCAGTATTTT
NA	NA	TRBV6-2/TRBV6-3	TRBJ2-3	CASSYGTTGTDTQYF	TGTGCCAGCAGTTACGGTACCACGGGGACAGATACGCAGTATTTT
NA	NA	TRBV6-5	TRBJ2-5	CASSYGFNGETQYF	TGTGCCAGCAGTTACGGGTTCAACGGAGAGACCCAGTACTTC
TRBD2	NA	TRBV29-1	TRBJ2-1	CSVRQRLADNEQFF	TGCAGCGTTAGACAAAGACTAGCAGACAATGAGCAGTTCTTC
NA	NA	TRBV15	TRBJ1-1	CATSRDQWGEAFF	TGTGCCACCAGCAGAGATCAATGGGGTGAAGCTTTCTTT
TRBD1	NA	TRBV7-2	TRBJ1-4	CASSLNPTGVKEKLFF	TGTGCCAGCAGCTTGAACCCGACAGGGGTCAAAGAAAAACTGTTTTTT
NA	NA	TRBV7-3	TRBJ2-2	CASSPRPGANTGELFF	TGTGCCAGCAGCCCAAGACCGGGGGCGAACACCGGGGAGCTGTTTTTT
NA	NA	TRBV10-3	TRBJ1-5	CAISELEGQPQHF	TGTGCCATCAGTGAGTTAGAGGGGCAGCCCCAGCATTTT
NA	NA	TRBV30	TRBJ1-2	CAWSVRGAGKGYTF	TGTGCCTGGAGTGTACGGGGGGCGGGAAAAGGCTACACCTTC
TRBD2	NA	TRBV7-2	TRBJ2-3	CASSPSGTSTDTQYF	TGTGCCAGCAGCCCTAGCGGGACTAGCACAGATACGCAGTATTTT
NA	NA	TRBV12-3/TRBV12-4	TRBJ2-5	CASSLCCQETQYF	TGTGCCAGCAGTTTATGCTGCCAAGAGACCCAGTACTTC
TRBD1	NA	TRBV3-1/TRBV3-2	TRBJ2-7	CASSPGQGQTYEQYF	TGTGCCAGCAGCCCGGGACAGGGCCAGACCTACGAGCAGTACTTC
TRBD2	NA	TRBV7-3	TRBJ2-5	CASSLTSGGAQETQYF	TGTGCCAGCAGCTTAACAAGCGGGGGGGCTCAAGAGACCCAGTACTTC
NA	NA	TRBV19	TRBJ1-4	CASSMMPSRGWNEKLFF	TGTGCCAGTAGTATGATGCCCTCCAGGGGATGGAATGAAAAACTGTTTTTT
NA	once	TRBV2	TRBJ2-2	CASSKGGGTGELFF	TGTGCCAGCTCCAAGGGTGGGGGCACCGGGGAGCTGTTTTTT
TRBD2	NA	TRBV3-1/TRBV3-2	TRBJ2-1	CASSQALAGWSNEQFF	TGTGCCAGCAGCCAAGCTCTAGCGGGCTGGAGCAATGAGCAGTTCTTC
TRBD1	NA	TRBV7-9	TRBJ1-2	CASSLQGARGYTF	TGTGCCAGCAGCTTACAGGGGGCTAGAGGCTACACCTTC
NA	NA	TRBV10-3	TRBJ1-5	CATVPDPSNQPQHF	TGTGCCACCGTACCCGACCCTAGCAATCAGCCCCAGCATTTT
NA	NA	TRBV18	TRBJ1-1	CASSPQRQGTGNTEAFF	TGTGCCAGCTCACCACAACGACAAGGGACGGGGAACACTGAAGCTTTCTTT
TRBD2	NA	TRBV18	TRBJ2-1	CASSPKLAGGVNEQFF	TGTGCCAGCTCACCAAAACTAGCGGGAGGGGTCAATGAGCAGTTCTTC
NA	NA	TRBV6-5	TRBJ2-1	CASQRGPEYNEQFF	TGTGCCAGCCAAAGAGGGCCGGAATACAATGAGCAGTTCTTC
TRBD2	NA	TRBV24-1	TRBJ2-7	CATSGGAGVPYEQYF	TGTGCCACCAGTGGTGGTGCGGGAGTCCCCTACGAGCAGTACTTC
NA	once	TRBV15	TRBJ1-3	CATSRDSSGVGNTIYF	TGTGCCACCAGCAGAGATTCATCAGGGGTGGGAAACACCATATATTTT
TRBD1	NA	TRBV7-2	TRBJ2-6	CASSLGGQGYGANVLTF	TGTGCCAGCAGCTTAGGGGGACAGGGATATGGGGCCAACGTCCTGACTTTC
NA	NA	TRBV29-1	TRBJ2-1	CSVPSRVGNEQFF	TGCAGCGTCCCATCCCGGGTAGGAAATGAGCAGTTCTTC